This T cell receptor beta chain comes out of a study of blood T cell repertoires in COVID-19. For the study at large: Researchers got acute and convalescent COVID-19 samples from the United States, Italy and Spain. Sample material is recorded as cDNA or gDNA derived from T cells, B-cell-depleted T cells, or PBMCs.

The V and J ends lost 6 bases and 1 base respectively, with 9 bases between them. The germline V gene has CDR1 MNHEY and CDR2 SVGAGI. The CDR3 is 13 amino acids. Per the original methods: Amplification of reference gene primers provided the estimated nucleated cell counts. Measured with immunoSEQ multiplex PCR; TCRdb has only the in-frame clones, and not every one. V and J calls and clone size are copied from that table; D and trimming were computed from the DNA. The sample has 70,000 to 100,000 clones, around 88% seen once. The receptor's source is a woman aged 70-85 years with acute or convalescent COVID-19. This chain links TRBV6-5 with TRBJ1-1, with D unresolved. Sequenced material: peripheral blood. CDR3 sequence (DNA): TGTGCCAGCAGGCGTCCGGGGAACACTGAAGCTTTCTTT. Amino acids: CASRRPGNTEAFF.